One sample yielded the 15 T cell receptor beta chains listed below, sequenced in a study of radiotherapy plus CTLA-4 blockade in lung cancer. Only in-frame clones appear in the TCRdb table, and some are missing; sequencing was by immunoSEQ multiplex PCR. This sample has 86,000 or so clones, with 60% to 85% found just once. The sample consisted of peripheral blood, taken from a patient treated with radiotherapy plus ipilimumab. These receptors were collected from a human donor with non-small cell lung cancer who had a partial response to radiotherapy plus ipilimumab. Some clones in this sample may be carry-over from other donors' samples.

V usage is TRBV28 and J usage is TRBJ1-5, with 7 bases identical to TRBD1. The V gene's germline CDR1 is MDHEN and CDR2 SYDVKM. The CDR3 covers 17 residues. V trimming: 7 bases; J trimming: 0 bases; junction bases outside the gene matches: 12. The CDR3: CASTRTLGTVSNQPQHF. The CDR3 DNA reads TGTGCCAGCACTCGAACACTAGGGACAGTTAGCAATCAGCCCCAGCATTTT.

The chain recombines TRBV7-9 with TRBJ1-2; possible D gene TRBD1, 6 bases. This CDR3 comprises 13 residues. CDR1 and CDR2 from the germline V gene are SEHNR and FQNEAQ (reference sequence). The V end was cut by 1 base, the J end by 8 bases, with 11 bases between. The CDR3 DNA is TGTGCCAGCAGCTTAGATGGGGGCCGGGGCTACACCTTC. Protein: CASSLDGGRGYTF.

V is TRBV30 and J is TRBJ1-2; D is possibly TRBD1 (6 bases). With 4 bases removed from V and 4 bases from J, the gap between germline ends came to 13 bases. CDR1 is GTSNPN, CDR2 SVGIG, per germline (reference sequence). CDR3 length: 13 amino acids. The CDR3 region is CAWNGQGSYGYTF. In DNA, the CDR3 is TGTGCCTGGAACGGGCAGGGGAGCTATGGCTACACCTTC.

J is TRBJ2-7 and V is TRBV7-3; D ambiguous. V was clipped by 7 bases and J by 7 bases, with 14 bases between them. The CDR3 is made up of 12 amino acids. In germline, CDR1 is SGHTA, CDR2 FQGTGA. DNA for the CDR3: TGTGCCAGCATGCCGAAAACAGATGAGCAGTACTTC. The encoded protein is CASMPKTDEQYF.

The V call is TRBV30, the J call TRBJ1-1, with D perhaps matching TRBD1 (6 bases). V lost 3 bases and J lost 1, with 12 bases in between. The CDR3 runs 14 residues. Germline V lookup: CDR1 GTSNPN, CDR2 SVGIG (reference sequence). CDR3 protein: CAWSRGGGNTEAFF. The CDR3 DNA follows: TGTGCCTGGAGCAGAGGGGGGGGGAACACTGAAGCTTTCTTT.

The chain combines TRBV5-1 with TRBJ2-2, with D tentatively TRBD2 (6 bases). Trimming pared 4 bases from V and 5 bases from J, leaving 12 bases between. The CDR3 runs 14 residues. Germline CDR1 reads SGHRS; CDR2 reads YFSETQ. The CDR3 sequence is CASSLHGGTGELFF. The CDR3 DNA reads TGCGCCAGCAGCCTACATGGGGGGACCGGGGAGCTGTTTTTT.

The chain combines TRBV6-5 with TRBJ2-7, with 7 bases matching TRBD1. Germline V gives CDR1 MNHEY, CDR2 SVGAGI. J was trimmed by 2 bases and V by 4 bases; bases with no gene match: 8. CDR3 size: 15 residues. The CDR3 is CASSFSGTDPYEQYF. The CDR3 region has the DNA TGTGCCAGCAGTTTCTCCGGGACAGATCCCTACGAGCAGTACTTC.

As for this clone: Sequence at one end of the junction differs from germline and may be a read error. This sequence joins TRBV18 and TRBJ2-1, with 12 bases identical to TRBD2. CDR3 length equals 16 residues. Germline V gene data show CDR1 as KGHSH and CDR2 as LQKENI. DNA for the CDR3: TGTGCCAGCTCCCCGGGGTTACTAGCGGGAGGACCTGAGAAGTTCTTC. Translated: CASSPGLLAGGPEKFF.

The rearrangement joins TRBV6-5 to TRBJ2-1, with a possible D match to TRBD2 (5 bases). Germline V gene lookup returns CDR1 MNHEY and CDR2 SVGAGI. The CDR3 covers 14 residues. Trimming shortened V by 5 bases and J by 7 bases, and 15 bases separated the two germline ends. In DNA form, the CDR3 reads TGTGCCAGCAGTCGACAACCAGGCGGGAATGAGCAGTTCTTC. Its translation is CASSRQPGGNEQFF.

CDR3 coding DNA: TGCAGCGTGGGAGGGATCGGGTCGGAACAGCCCCAGCATTTT. Its translation: CSVGGIGSEQPQHF. This chain connects TRBV29-1 to TRBJ1-5; D gene uncertain. The CDR3 is 14 amino acids. Germline V gene data show CDR1 as SQVTM and CDR2 as ANQGSEA. V lost 6 bases, J lost 7 bases, and 19 bases lay in between.

This clone was seen only a few times. The rearrangement links TRBV19 to TRBJ1-4, with D perhaps TRBD1 (6 bases). CDR1 and CDR2 (germline): LNHDA, SQIVND (reference sequence). V was pared by 4 bases and J by 0 bases, with 9 bases between. The CDR3 is made up of 15 amino acids. The CDR3 here is CASSTGQTTNEKLFF. CDR3 sequence (DNA): TGTGCCAGTAGTACCGGACAGACAACTAATGAAAAACTGTTTTTT.

The chain carries TRBV18 and TRBJ2-1; D perhaps matches TRBD2 (6 bases). The CDR3 consists of 16 residues. Germline V gene data show CDR1 as KGHSH and CDR2 as LQKENI. The V and J ends lost 5 bases and 0 bases respectively, with 14 bases between them. CDR3 nucleotides: TGTGCCAGCTCATCCACGGAGGGTATCTCCTACAATGAGCAGTTCTTC. Translation: CASSSTEGISYNEQFF.

V gene TRBV11-1 combines with J gene TRBJ2-1; 8 bases match TRBD1. Germline V lookup: CDR1 SGHAT, CDR2 FQDESV (reference sequence). V shed 3 bases and J 7 bases; nucleotides not matched to a gene: 11. This CDR3 spans 16 amino acids. The CDR3 loop reads CASSFFSGQAGNEQFF. The CDR3 DNA reads TGTGCCAGCAGCTTCTTCTCGGGACAGGCGGGGAATGAGCAGTTCTTC.

The chain combines TRBV11-2 with TRBJ2-5; perhaps TRBD2 as D (7 bases). Near its end, the DNA agrees better with TRBJ2-7, so the J call may be wrong. CDR3 length equals 15 residues. Per the germline V gene, CDR1 is SGHAT and CDR2 is FQNNGV. The CDR3 DNA reads as TGTGCCAGCAGCTTTTGGGGGGGGCTTGGGTACGAGCAGTACTTC. Its translation: CASSFWGGLGYEQYF.

This sequence joins TRBV18 and TRBJ2-1; possible D gene TRBD2, 6 bases. Germline CDR1 and CDR2: KGHSH and LQKENI. The CDR3 runs 13 residues. Trimming stripped 3 bases from V and 5 bases from J, with 8 bases between. CDR3 in DNA: TGTGCCAGCTCACCGGGACTGGACAATGAGCAGTTCTTC. Protein product: CASSPGLDNEQFF.